Following are 2 T cell receptor beta chains from one sample sequenced in a study of radiation and T cells in renal cell carcinoma. The time point: baseline pretreatment blood. Sample treatment: 15 Gy SBRT to primary tumor, nephrectomy 4 weeks later. TCRdb's table, derived via immunoSEQ multiplex PCR, lists solely in-frame clones and lacks some. The sample lists about 59,000 clones; 65% to 85% were seen once. Sequenced here: blood, sampled from a patient whose treatment included radiotherapy and nephrectomy. The origin of the receptors is a man aged 60 to 75 with renal cell carcinoma.

The chain has TRBV30 and TRBJ2-3; 13 bases line up with TRBD2. After removal of 2 bases from V and 4 bases from J, the junction contained 9 bases not matched to a gene. In germline, CDR1 is GTSNPN, CDR2 SVGIG (reference sequence). The CDR3 contains 17 residues. This chain's CDR3 is CAWSPTRTSGSADTQYF. The DNA of the CDR3 is TGTGCCTGGAGTCCTACGCGGACTAGCGGGAGCGCAGATACGCAGTATTTT.

The chain recombines TRBV6-6 with TRBJ1-4; 8 bases match TRBD1. Looked up from germline, CDR1 is MNHNY and CDR2 is SVGAGI (reference sequence). V dropped 5 bases and J dropped 4; count of bases not matched to a gene: 6. This CDR3 region has 15 residues. This CDR3 reads CASSSPGQGNEKLFF. The CDR3 nucleotides read TGTGCCAGCAGTAGCCCCGGACAGGGTAATGAAAAACTGTTTTTT.